Following are 14 T cell receptor beta chains from one sample sequenced in a study of shared T cell receptors in the human thymus. Libraries were prepared by immunoSEQ multiplex PCR; TCRdb keeps only in-frame clonotypes and omits some of them. Of more than 550,000 clones in the sample, 80% to 90% were seen once. This same sample was also taken into another study, of human thymus T cells.

Sequenced input: thymocytes. The receptors stem from a girl in the first two years of life with a congenital heart defect.

The V gene is TRBV29-1, the J gene TRBJ1-2; D unclear. In germline, CDR1 is SQVTM, CDR2 ANQGSEA. The CDR3 totals 17 residues. Trimming pared 0 bases from V and 5 bases from J, leaving 22 bases between. CDR3 in amino acids: CSVEEYDAGLPNYGYTF. The CDR3 region has the DNA TGCAGCGTTGAAGAATATGATGCGGGCCTTCCCAATTATGGCTACACCTTC.

The CDR3 reads CASSPTAGNEKLFF. DNA of the CDR3: TGTGCCAGCTCACCCACGGCAGGGAATGAAAAACTGTTTTTT. V gene TRBV18 combines with J gene TRBJ1-4; D is perhaps TRBD1 (5 bases). The germline gives CDR1 KGHSH, CDR2 LQKENI. The CDR3 is made up of 14 amino acids. V was clipped by 3 bases and J by 5 bases, with 10 bases between them.

This chain connects TRBV4-1 to TRBJ1-5; TRBD1 matches at 10 bases. CDR3 length: 18 residues. V shed 1 base, J shed 3 bases, and the junction held 9 bases outside the gene matches. Per the germline V gene, CDR1 is MGHRA and CDR2 is YSYEKL. Here the CDR3 reads CASSQGLGDRGNNQPQHF. In DNA form, the CDR3 reads TGCGCCAGCAGCCAAGGACTGGGGGACAGGGGAAACAATCAGCCCCAGCATTTT.

This rearrangement joins TRBV5-6 to TRBJ1-2; 10 bases map to TRBD1. The V and J ends lost 4 bases and 1 base, in that order; junction bases with no gene match: 13. Germline values: CDR1 SGHDT, CDR2 YYEEEE. This CDR3 spans 18 amino acids. The CDR3 region has the DNA TGTGCCAGCAGCCGTTGCTGGGACAGGGGCCTACGTAACTATGGCTACACCTTC. This encodes CASSRCWDRGLRNYGYTF.

This clone has only a few counts. In nucleotides, the CDR3 is TGTGCCAGCAGCCAGATTCACAGGGGAGAGGAGACCCAGTACTTC. Residues: CASSQIHRGEETQYF. This chain links TRBV6-6 with TRBJ2-5; 7 bases fit TRBD1. CDR1 and CDR2 from the germline V gene are MNHNY and SVGAGI (reference sequence). V was pared by 6 bases and J by 5 bases, with 12 bases of the junction left unmatched. This CDR3 region has 15 residues.

The chain links TRBV29-1 to TRBJ2-3, with 8 nucleotides matching TRBD2. Germline CDR1 is SQVTM and CDR2 is ANQGSEA. The CDR3 contains 14 residues. V lost 5 bases to trimming and J lost 0 bases; unmatched junction nucleotides: 4. The CDR3 loop is CSVPCGGSTDTQYF. The CDR3 nucleotides read TGCAGCGTTCCTTGCGGGGGGAGCACAGATACGCAGTATTTT.

The J gene is TRBJ1-2, the V gene TRBV7-9, with 8 bases lining up with TRBD1. V shed 5 bases, J shed 3 bases, and the junction held 8 bases outside the gene matches. Germline lookup yields CDR1 SEHNR and CDR2 FQNEAQ (reference sequence). The CDR3 is 15 residues long. The CDR3 reads CASSQGLTGDYGYTF. The CDR3 DNA is TGTGCCAGCAGCCAGGGCCTGACAGGGGACTATGGCTACACCTTC.

The CDR3 coding sequence is TGTGCCAGCAGTGGGCTGCAGCCCCAGCATTTT. It specifies CASSGLQPQHF. The rearrangement links TRBV6-1 to TRBJ1-5; D is undetermined. Germline V gives CDR1 MNHNS, CDR2 SASEGT. The V end was cut by 4 bases, the J end by 7 bases, with 5 bases between. CDR3 length: 11 amino acids.

This clone was observed a handful of times. The chain uses TRBV12-2 and TRBJ1-2; the table's D gene call, TRBD1, was not cross checked with the DNA. TRBV12-2 is termed a pseudogene. The CDR3 runs 18 residues. For the CDR3, the DNA is TGTGCAAGTCGCTTATTGGCGACAGGGGGTGGGGTCACGTATGGCTACACCTTC. This translates into CASRLLATGGGVTYGYTF.

V gene TRBV19 combines with J gene TRBJ1-3, with D unresolved. The CDR3 runs to 15 residues. V was shortened by 1 base and J by 2 bases, with 9 bases between the two germline ends. Germline lookup yields CDR1 LNHDA and CDR2 SQIVND (reference sequence). The CDR3 DNA follows: TGTGCCAGTAGTATAGCCGGGAAAGCTGGAAACACCATATATTTT. Encoded protein: CASSIAGKAGNTIYF.

The chain employs TRBV29-1 and TRBJ1-2; no definite D call. The CDR3 extends over 9 amino acids. The V end was cut by 1 base, the J end by 14 bases, with 8 bases between. Germline loops: CDR1 SQVTM, CDR2 ANQGSEA. The CDR3 DNA is TGCAGCGTTGAAGCCCCTATAACCTTC. It translates to CSVEAPITF.

There are a few counts of this clone. V usage is TRBV5-5 and J usage is TRBJ2-7; 8 nucleotides align to TRBD1. With 4 bases clipped from V and 1 base from J, the junction kept 7 bases outside the gene matches. Per germline, CDR1 SGHKS and CDR2 YYEKEE (reference sequence). This CDR3 spans 15 amino acids. In DNA, the CDR3 is TGTGCCAGCAGCCGGAGGACAGGGCAATCCTACGAGCAGTACTTC. It codes for CASSRRTGQSYEQYF.

The genes are TRBV28 and TRBJ1-2; the D is unclear. The CDR3 covers 15 residues. Germline CDR1 reads MDHEN; CDR2 reads SYDVKM. Trimming left V 0 bases short and J 4 bases short, with 12 bases between. CDR3 sequence reads: CASSLCQRRFYGYTF. As DNA, the CDR3 is TGTGCCAGCAGTTTATGCCAAAGGAGGTTCTATGGCTACACCTTC.

DNA for the CDR3: TGTGCCAGCAGTCCAGGGCCCCTCCGGAGAGAACCTAACTATGGCTACACCTTC. Its translation is CASSPGPLRREPNYGYTF. The V call is TRBV9, the J call TRBJ1-2, with D perhaps matching TRBD1 (5 bases). CDR3 size: 18 residues. Germline V CDR1 and CDR2: SGDLS, YYNGEE. Trimming stripped 5 bases from V and 0 bases from J, with 23 bases between.